This T cell receptor (beta chain) was observed in a study of molecular identifiers for immune sequencing clone quantification. Study at large: Four portions were sequenced after RNA from roughly 18,000 or 92,000 naive CD8 cells was split five ways in replicates.

This clonotype was seen many times. TCRdb processed the PCR reads anew with MiXCR; each CDR3 protein has one entry. The sample lists more than 450,000 distinct CDR3 sequences, around a fifth occurring once. Trimming cost V 0 bases and J 3 bases, with 11 bases left between them. The CDR3 runs to 15 residues. Germline V gene data show CDR1 as SGHDN and CDR2 as FVKESK. This chain connects TRBV14 to TRBJ1-1; D not resolved. The specimen sequenced was naive CD8+ T cells from blood, with Jurkat cell RNA spiked in. Subset given: FACS-sorted CD8+CD4-CCR7+CD45RA+ naive T cells. The source is a human donor in good health. Some libraries in this study had Jurkat cell RNA spiked in. The CDR3: CASSQDGVWYTEAFF. CDR3 DNA sequence: TGTGCCAGCAGCCAAGATGGGGTCTGGTACACTGAAGCTTTCTTT.